Listed below are T cell receptor beta chains from one sample, sequenced in a study of blood T cell repertoires in COVID-19. The data were produced by immunoSEQ multiplex PCR, yet TCRdb's version contains in-frame clones alone and is incomplete. The data show about 310,000 clones, with roughly nine tenths seen just once and almost 9.5% held by the top ten. The sequencing input was PBMCs or T cells enriched from blood (not recorded which). The receptor source for this set is a woman under 40 who had recovered from COVID-19. Each CDR3 is given with its conserved first and last residue. D genes are given only for firm matches. Rows may omit the clone size; those that give it use once, few, many or a size class.

v_gene,j_gene,d_gene,abundance,CDR3nt,CDR3aa
TRBV14,TRBJ2-7,TRBD2,.,TGTGCCAGCAGCCAAGAAGGCCCTAGCGGCTACGAGCAGTACTTC,CASSQEGPSGYEQYF
TRBV27,TRBJ2-1,TRBD1,.,TGTGCCAGCAGTGGGACAGTTAACAATGAGCAGTTCTTC,CASSGTVNNEQFF
TRBV6-5,TRBJ1-5,TRBD1,.,TGTGCCAGCAGTTGGACAGGCCACAATCAGCCCCAGCATTTT,CASSWTGHNQPQHF
TRBV11-2,TRBJ1-2,TRBD1,.,TGTGCCAGCAGCCAGGACAGGGGCAATGGCTACACCTTC,CASSQDRGNGYTF
TRBV5-1,TRBJ1-1,.,.,TGCGCCAGCAGCTTGGCGGTATACAAGTCGAGGGCTTTCTTT,CASSLAVYKSRAFF
TRBV7-9,TRBJ2-5,.,.,TGTGCCAGCAGCGTGGACAGTCAAGAGACCCAGTACTTC,CASSVDSQETQYF
TRBV11-2,TRBJ2-3,TRBD2,.,TGTGCCAGCATGGTAGCGGGAGTGCAAGATACGCAGTATTTT,CASMVAGVQDTQYF
TRBV9,TRBJ2-4,.,.,TGTGCCAGCAGCGTAGATCCGGGAGTGGCAAACATTCAGTACTTC,CASSVDPGVANIQYF
TRBV29-1,TRBJ1-3,.,.,TGCAGCGTTGAACAGGGGCGCAAGGGAAACACCATATATTTT,CSVEQGRKGNTIYF
TRBV15,TRBJ2-3,TRBD2,.,TGTGCCACCAGCAGAGTCGGGCGGGAGGGTGTAGATACGCAGTATTTT,CATSRVGREGVDTQYF
TRBV29-1,TRBJ1-1,TRBD1,.,TGCAGCGTTGGAGAGGGGGCTCTGTACACTGAAGCTTTCTTT,CSVGEGALYTEAFF
TRBV27,TRBJ2-7,TRBD2,.,TGTGCCAGCAGTTCCGTCGGGGGAACTAGCGGGAGGGCCTACGAGCAGTACTTC,CASSSVGGTSGRAYEQYF
TRBV4-3,TRBJ1-5,TRBD1,.,TGCGCCAGCAGCCAAGTTTTCGGGGGACAGCAGCCCCAGCATTTT,CASSQVFGGQQPQHF
TRBV6-1,TRBJ2-7,.,.,TGTGCCAGCAGTGAAGCTTGGGCTTACGAGCAGTACTTC,CASSEAWAYEQYF
TRBV19,TRBJ1-5,.,once,TGTGCCAGTAGTATAGTAGGGGGAAATCAGCCCCAGCATTTT,CASSIVGGNQPQHF
TRBV7-8,TRBJ2-6,.,few,TGTGCCAGCAGCCCACATGGGGCCAACGTCCTGACTTTC,CASSPHGANVLTF
TRBV24-1,TRBJ1-4,.,.,TGTGCCACCAGTGATGCAGGGCGACCTAATGAAAAACTGTTTTTT,CATSDAGRPNEKLFF
TRBV4-1,TRBJ2-5,.,.,TGCGCCAGCAGCCAAGGGGCAGGAGAGACCCAGTACTTC,CASSQGAGETQYF
TRBV7-8,TRBJ2-2,TRBD1,.,TGTGCCAGCAGCCCCAGACAGGGGTTGACCACCGGGGAGCTGTTTTTT,CASSPRQGLTTGELFF
TRBV11-3,TRBJ2-1,TRBD2,.,TGTGCCAGCAGCTTAGGGGCGGGAGCGTACAATGAGCAGTTCTTC,CASSLGAGAYNEQFF
TRBV5-1,TRBJ1-2,TRBD1,.,TGCGCCAGCAGCGTAGACAGGGGAGGCTATGGCTACACCTTC,CASSVDRGGYGYTF
TRBV7-6,TRBJ1-1,TRBD1,few,TGTGCCAGCAGCCTGGGACAGGGGGCTTCTGAAGCTTTCTTT,CASSLGQGASEAFF
TRBV7-8,TRBJ2-7,TRBD2,.,TGTGCCAGCAGCTTATACGGGACTAGATACGAGCAGTACTTC,CASSLYGTRYEQYF
TRBV6-5,TRBJ2-3,.,.,TGTGCCAGCAGCCGGGAAAGGGAACCCGGGGATACGCAGTATTTT,CASSREREPGDTQYF
TRBV7-9,TRBJ2-1,.,.,TGTGCCAGCAGCCTCCACAGGGTAGGGGCCAATGAGCAGTTCTTC,CASSLHRVGANEQFF
TRBV5-1,TRBJ2-3,.,.,TGCGCCAGCAGCTTGGCGATCGTAGGGGAATTTGGAGATACGCAGTATTTT,CASSLAIVGEFGDTQYF